This T cell receptor beta chain was sequenced for a study of T cell changes during pregnancy in multiple sclerosis. The germline V and J ends were trimmed by 7 bases and 5 bases, with 8 bases remaining between them. Germline V gene sequence: CDR1 LNHDA, CDR2 SQIVND (reference sequence). The CDR3 has 12 residues. Libraries were prepared by immunoSEQ multiplex PCR; TCRdb keeps only in-frame clonotypes and omits some of them. The table lists about 36,000 clones, 93% of them singletons. The source is a female donor with multiple sclerosis, enrolled in a pregnancy study. The J gene is TRBJ2-2, the V gene TRBV19; tentative D call: TRBD1 (6 bases). This material consisted of CD4+ T cells from peripheral blood mononuclear cells, taken in the first trimester of pregnancy. The DNA of the CDR3 is TGTGCCAGTAAGGGGGTTACCGGGGAGCTGTTTTTT. Protein product: CASKGVTGELFF.